This paragraph reports one TCR beta chain. Its cognate antigen is unknown. These data belong to a study of graft-versus-host responses after intestinal transplantation. Study-wide context: Recipients received multivisceral, liver-intestinal, or isolated intestinal transplants. Induction with anti-thymocyte globulin, then tacrolimus and steroids for around three years, was given to all recipients. Findings of the study overall: Elevated graft-versus-host to host-versus-graft clonal ratios in allografts were recorded for patients with graft-donor T cell macrochimerism. Early post-transplant falls in HvG clones accompanied the peak levels of circulating GvH clones.

Germline V lookup: CDR1 SGHRS, CDR2 YFSETQ. The V end was cut by 0 bases, the J end by 4 bases, with 8 bases between. CDR3 size: 14 residues. The method was immunoSEQ multiplex PCR; TCRdb's version includes in-frame clones alone and lacks a portion of them. This sample has about 20,000 clones, with around 86% found just once. This specimen was PBMCs, taken about 230 days after intestinal transplant. The clonotype comes from a human patient who received an intestinal transplant, so some T cells may come from the graft donor. The chain couples TRBV5-1 to TRBJ2-1; a weak D match, TRBD1 (5 bases). The CDR3 sequence: CASSLVPGYNEQFF. In nucleotides, the CDR3 is TGCGCCAGCAGCTTGGTTCCAGGGTACAATGAGCAGTTCTTC.